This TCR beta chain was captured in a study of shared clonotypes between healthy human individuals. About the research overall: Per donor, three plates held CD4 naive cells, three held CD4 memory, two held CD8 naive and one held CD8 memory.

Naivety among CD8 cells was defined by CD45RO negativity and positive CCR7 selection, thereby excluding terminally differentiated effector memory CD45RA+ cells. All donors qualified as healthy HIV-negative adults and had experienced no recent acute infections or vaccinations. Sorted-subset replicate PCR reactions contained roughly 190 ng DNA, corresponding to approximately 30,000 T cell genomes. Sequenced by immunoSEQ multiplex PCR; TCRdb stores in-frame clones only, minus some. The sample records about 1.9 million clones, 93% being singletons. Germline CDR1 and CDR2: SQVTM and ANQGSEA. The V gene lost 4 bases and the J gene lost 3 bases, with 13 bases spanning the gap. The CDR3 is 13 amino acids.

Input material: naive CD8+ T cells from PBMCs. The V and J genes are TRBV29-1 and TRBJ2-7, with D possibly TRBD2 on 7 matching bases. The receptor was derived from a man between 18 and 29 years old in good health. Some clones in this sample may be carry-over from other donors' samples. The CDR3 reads CSVGGGVRYEQYF. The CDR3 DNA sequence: TGCAGCGTTGGAGGGGGGGTACGCTACGAGCAGTACTTC.